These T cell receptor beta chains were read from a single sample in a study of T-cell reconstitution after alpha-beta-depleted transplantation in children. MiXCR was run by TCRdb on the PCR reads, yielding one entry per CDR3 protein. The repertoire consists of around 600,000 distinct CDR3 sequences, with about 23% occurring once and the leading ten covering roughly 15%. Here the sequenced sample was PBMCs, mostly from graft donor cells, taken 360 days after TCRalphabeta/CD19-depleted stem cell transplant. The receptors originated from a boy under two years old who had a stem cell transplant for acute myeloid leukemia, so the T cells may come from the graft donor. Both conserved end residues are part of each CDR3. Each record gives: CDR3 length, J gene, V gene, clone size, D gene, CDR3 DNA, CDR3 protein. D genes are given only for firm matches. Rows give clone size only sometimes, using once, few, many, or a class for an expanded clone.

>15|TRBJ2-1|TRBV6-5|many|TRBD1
TGTGCCAGCAGTTACGGGCAGGGGGCTCTCAATGAGCAGTTCTTC
CASSYGQGALNEQFF
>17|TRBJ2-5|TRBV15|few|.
TGTGCCACCAGCAATCGGGGAGCAGGCCTAAACCAAGAGACCCAGTACTTC
CATSNRGAGLNQETQYF
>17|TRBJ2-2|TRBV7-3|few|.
TGTGCCAGCAGGTTTGGGGGGGGGGCCGCGAACACCGGGGAGCTGTTTTTT
CASRFGGGAANTGELFF
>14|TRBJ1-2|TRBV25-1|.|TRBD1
TGTGCCAGCAGCCACCCCGGGACAGGCTATGGCTACACCTTC
CASSHPGTGYGYTF
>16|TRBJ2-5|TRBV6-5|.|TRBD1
TGTGCCAGCAGTTACCCCTGGGACAGGGTGGGAGAGACCCAGTACTTC
CASSYPWDRVGETQYF
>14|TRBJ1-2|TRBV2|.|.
TGTGCCAGCAGTGAAGGCAGGGCAGCCTATGGCTACACCTTC
CASSEGRAAYGYTF
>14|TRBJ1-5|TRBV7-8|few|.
TGTGCCAGCACCATGCGGGGTGGGGATCAGCCCCAGCATTTT
CASTMRGGDQPQHF
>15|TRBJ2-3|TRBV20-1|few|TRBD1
TGCAGTGCTAGAGATCTAGGACAGGGGGCATATACGCAGTATTTT
CSARDLGQGAYTQYF
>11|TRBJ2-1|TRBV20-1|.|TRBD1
TGCAGTGCTTCGGACAGGGGTGAGCAGTTCTTC
CSASDRGEQFF
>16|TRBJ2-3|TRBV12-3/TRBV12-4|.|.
TGTGCCAGCAGCCTCGCCGGGGGCACCAGCACAGATACGCAGTATTTT
CASSLAGGTSTDTQYF
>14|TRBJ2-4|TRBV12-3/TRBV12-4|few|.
TGTGCCAGCAGGCCCCGGGCCGTCAAAAACATTCAGTACTTC
CASRPRAVKNIQYF
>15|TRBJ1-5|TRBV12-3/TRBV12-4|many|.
TGTGCCAGCAGTTTAGCCAGGGCGGGCAATCAGCCCCAGCATTTT
CASSLARAGNQPQHF
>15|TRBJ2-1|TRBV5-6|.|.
TGTGCCAGCAGCCCTACCCCGACCAACAGGGATGAGCAGTTCTTC
CASSPTPTNRDEQFF
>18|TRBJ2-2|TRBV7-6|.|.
TGTGCCAGCAGCTTAGCGCCGTTGGCCCGAGACAACACCGGGGAGCTGTTTTTT
CASSLAPLARDNTGELFF
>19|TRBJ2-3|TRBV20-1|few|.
TGCAGTGCTAACCCCCTTTGGGCAGGCCCTATTTCTAGCACAGATACGCAGTATTTT
CSANPLWAGPISSTDTQYF